Below, 16 T cell receptor beta chains from the same sample are listed, as sequenced in a study of spatial heterogeneity in lung cancer. TCRdb re-called the 5' RACE reads with MiXCR, one entry per CDR3 protein. This table holds 25,000 or so distinct CDR3 sequences, 3% to 3.5% found once. Time point meaning: sample taken at primary tumor resection. No cell sorting; template was whole RNA from tumor, lung tissue or PBMC. The material was PBMCs, obtained at surgery. Receptors originate from a female donor with early-stage non-small cell lung cancer.

This clonotype has a count of ten or more. The chain is built from TRBV5-4 and TRBJ2-2; no definite D call. V shed 4 bases and J shed 0 bases, with 19 bases lying between them. Germline loops: CDR1 SGHNT, CDR2 YYREEE (reference sequence). The CDR3 has 18 amino acids. As DNA, the CDR3 is TGTGCCAGCAGCCCTATCCAATCCGGCGGCGCGAACACCGGGGAGCTGTTTTTT. Its protein is CASSPIQSGGANTGELFF.

This clonotype was recorded at least ten times. The V and J genes are TRBV5-1 and TRBJ2-7; 10 bases are a match to TRBD2. V was pared by 4 bases and J by 2 bases, with 3 bases of the junction left unmatched. The CDR3 has 14 residues. Germline values: CDR1 SGHRS, CDR2 YFSETQ. As DNA, the CDR3 is TGCGCCAGCAGCCGGACTAGCGGCCCCTACGAGCAGTACTTC. The encoded protein is CASSRTSGPYEQYF.

The sample holds many counts of this clonotype. The V call is TRBV23-1, the J call TRBJ2-1; a possible D gene is TRBD2 (5 bases). TRBV23-1 is annotated as an ORF whose role is uncertain. The V end was cut by 0 bases, the J end by 6 bases, with 12 bases between. The CDR3 spans 15 residues. CDR3: CASSQSCLAINEQFF. The CDR3 DNA follows: TGCGCCAGCAGTCAATCATGCCTAGCAATCAATGAGCAGTTCTTC.

This clonotype was picked up many times. The rearrangement joins TRBV7-2 to TRBJ2-5, with D hard to call. The CDR3 spans 14 residues. Germline V gene data show CDR1 as SGHTA and CDR2 as FQGNSA. V was trimmed by 2 bases and J by 4 bases, leaving 11 bases between them. The CDR3 here is CASSLPPSRETQYF. The CDR3 nucleotides read TGTGCCAGCAGCTTACCCCCGAGCCGAGAGACCCAGTACTTC.

This clonotype came up many times. The J gene is TRBJ2-2, the V gene TRBV7-9; D not certain. Trimming removed 5 bases at V and 4 bases at J, with 17 bases between. CDR3 length: 16 amino acids. The germline V gene encodes CDR1 SEHNR and CDR2 FQNEAQ (reference sequence). The CDR3 DNA reads TGTGCCAGCAGCCTACCCGGCGTGGGCCTCACCGGGGAGCTGTTTTTT. Translating gives CASSLPGVGLTGELFF.

This clonotype has a count of ten or more. The J gene is TRBJ2-7, the V gene TRBV7-9; D is unclear. V gave up 1 base and J gave up 3 bases, with 7 bases separating them. CDR3 size: 13 residues. From germline, CDR1 is SEHNR and CDR2 FQNEAQ (reference sequence). For the CDR3, the DNA is TGTGCCAGCAGCTTAGAGGTCAGCTACGAGCAGTACTTC. Translation: CASSLEVSYEQYF.

The sample holds many counts of this clonotype. The chain joins TRBV10-2 to TRBJ1-6; D gene uncertain. Looked up from germline, CDR1 is WSHSY and CDR2 is SAAADI. Trimming cost V 4 bases and J 6 bases, with 7 bases left between them. The CDR3 runs 13 residues. Written as DNA, the CDR3 is TGCGCCAGCAGTGGTAACAGTAATTCACCCCTCCACTTT. It yields the protein CASSGNSNSPLHF.

This clonotype was seen many times. The rearrangement links TRBV27 to TRBJ2-3, with D possibly called TRBD1 or TRBD2 (5 bases each). The V and J ends lost 5 bases and 5 bases respectively, with 14 bases between them. Germline assignment: CDR1 MNHEY and CDR2 SMNVEV (reference sequence). The CDR3 has 14 residues. The CDR3 region is CASSLGHGGDTQYF. For the CDR3, the DNA is TGTGCCAGCAGTCTTGGACACGGAGGAGATACGCAGTATTTT.

In this sample, this clonotype turned up many times. The V gene is TRBV10-3, the J gene TRBJ2-3; D is unclear. Germline-derived CDR1 and CDR2 are ENHRY and SYGVKD. V lost 4 bases, J lost 5 bases, and 4 bases lay in between. The CDR3 spans 11 residues. The CDR3, as DNA: TGTGCCATCAGTGTAGAAGATACGCAGTATTTT. It encodes CAISVEDTQYF.

This clonotype occurred many times. The V and J genes are TRBV7-2 and TRBJ1-2, with TRBD1 matching over 8 bases. The V gene end was trimmed by 6 bases and the J gene end by 4 bases; junction bases not matched to a gene: 7. This CDR3 region has 14 residues. Looked up from germline, CDR1 is SGHTA and CDR2 is FQGNSA. DNA of the CDR3: TGTGCCAGCAGTGACAGGGGCCGCATCTATGGCTACACCTTC. It yields the protein CASSDRGRIYGYTF.

V is TRBV2 and J is TRBJ2-7; TRBD2 aligns across 8 bases. The length of the CDR3 is 16 residues. J was trimmed by 2 bases and V by 6 bases; bases with no gene match: 12. Germline V gives CDR1 SNHLY, CDR2 FYNNEI. The CDR3 loop is CASSDRGGRQPYEQYF. CDR3 coding DNA: TGTGCCAGCAGCGACCGGGGCGGGAGGCAACCCTACGAGCAGTACTTC. Supplemented by reference TRBV2 and TRBJ2-7, the full variable domain reads EPEVTQTPSHQVTQMGQEVILRCVPISNHLYFYWYRQILGQKVEFLVSFYNNEISEKSEIFDDQFSVERPDGSNFTLKIRSTKLEDSAMYFCASSDRGGRQPYEQYFGPGTRLTVT.

In its sample, this clonotype ranks as medium-sized. This sequence joins TRBV4-2 and TRBJ2-1; D unresolved. Germline values: CDR1 LGHNA, CDR2 YNFKEQ. This CDR3 comprises 14 residues. V lost 0 bases to trimming and J lost 1 base, with 4 bases between them. The CDR3 DNA is TGTGCCAGCAGCCAAGAGGATTCCTACAATGAGCAGTTCTTC. This encodes CASSQEDSYNEQFF.

There are many counts of this clonotype. The V gene is TRBV11-3, the J gene TRBJ1-2, with 7 nucleotides matching TRBD1. With 0 bases clipped from V and 1 base from J, the junction kept 5 bases outside the gene matches. Germline V gives CDR1 SGHNT, CDR2 YENEEA. This CDR3 spans 16 amino acids. As DNA, the CDR3 is TGTGCCAGCAGCTTAGATCGGGACAGCCTTAACTATGGCTACACCTTC. Translation gives CASSLDRDSLNYGYTF.

At least ten counts were recorded for this clonotype. The V call is TRBV29-1, the J call TRBJ1-1; possible D gene TRBD1, 5 bases. Looked up from germline, CDR1 is SQVTM and CDR2 is ANQGSEA. V lost 6 bases, J lost 5 bases, and 19 bases lay in between. This CDR3 spans 14 amino acids. CDR3 sequence (DNA): TGCAGCGTGCACGGGACGCGGGGAAATACTGAAGCTTTCTTT. Its translation: CSVHGTRGNTEAFF.

This clonotype was recorded many times. V is TRBV4-1 and J is TRBJ2-1; 7 bases are shared with TRBD2. CDR3 length: 15 amino acids. Germline V gives CDR1 MGHRA, CDR2 YSYEKL. V was pared by 1 base and J by 3 bases, with 3 bases of the junction left unmatched. CDR3 in DNA: TGCGCCAGCAGCCAAGCGGGAGGAGGCTACAATGAGCAGTTCTTC. Residues: CASSQAGGGYNEQFF.

This clonotype was seen many times. The V and J genes are TRBV5-1 and TRBJ2-7, with TRBD1 matching over 7 bases. CDR1 is SGHRS, CDR2 YFSETQ, per germline. The CDR3 consists of 15 residues. The V gene end was trimmed by 5 bases and the J gene end by 2 bases; junction bases not matched to a gene: 10. CDR3 coding DNA: TGCGCCAGCAGATTAGACAGGGTAGGACCCTACGAGCAGTACTTC. Translation: CASRLDRVGPYEQYF.